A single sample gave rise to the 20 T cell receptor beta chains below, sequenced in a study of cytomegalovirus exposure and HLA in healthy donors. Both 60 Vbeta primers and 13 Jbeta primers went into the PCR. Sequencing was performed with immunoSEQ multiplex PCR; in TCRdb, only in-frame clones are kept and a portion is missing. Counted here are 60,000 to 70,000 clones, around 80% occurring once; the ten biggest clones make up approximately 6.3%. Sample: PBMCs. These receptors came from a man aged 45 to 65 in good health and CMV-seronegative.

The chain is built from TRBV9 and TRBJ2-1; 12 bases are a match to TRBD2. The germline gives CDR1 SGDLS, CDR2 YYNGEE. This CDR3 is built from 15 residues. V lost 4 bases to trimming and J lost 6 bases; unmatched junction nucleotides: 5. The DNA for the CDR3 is TGTGCCAGCAGCTTGGGACTAGCGGGTTTCAATGAGCAGTTCTTC. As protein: CASSLGLAGFNEQFF.

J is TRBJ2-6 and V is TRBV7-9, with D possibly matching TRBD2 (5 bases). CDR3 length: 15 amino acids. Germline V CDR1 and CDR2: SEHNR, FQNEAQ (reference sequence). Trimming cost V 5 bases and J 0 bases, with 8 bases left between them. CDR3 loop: CASSRGGSGANVLTF. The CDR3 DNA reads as TGTGCCAGCAGCCGGGGTGGCTCTGGGGCCAACGTCCTGACTTTC. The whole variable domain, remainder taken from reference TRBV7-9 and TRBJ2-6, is DTGVSQNPRHKITKRGQNVTFRCDPISEHNRLYWYRQTLGQGPEFLTYFQNEAQLEKSRLLSDRFSAERPKGSFSTLEIQRTEQGDSAMYLCASSRGGSGANVLTFGAGSRLTVL.

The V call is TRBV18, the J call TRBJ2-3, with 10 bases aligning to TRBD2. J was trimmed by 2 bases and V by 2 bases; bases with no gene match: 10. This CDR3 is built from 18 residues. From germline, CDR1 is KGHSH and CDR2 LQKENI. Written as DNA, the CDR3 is TGTGCCAGCTCACCATTTCTAGCGGGGGACCGGGACACAGATACGCAGTATTTT. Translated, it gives CASSPFLAGDRDTDTQYF.

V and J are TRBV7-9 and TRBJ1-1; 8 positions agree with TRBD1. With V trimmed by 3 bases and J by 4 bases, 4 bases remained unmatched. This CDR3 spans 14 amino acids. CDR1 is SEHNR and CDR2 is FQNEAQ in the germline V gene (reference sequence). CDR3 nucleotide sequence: TGTGCCAGCAGCTTGACAGGGGCTTCCACTGAAGCTTTCTTT. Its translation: CASSLTGASTEAFF.

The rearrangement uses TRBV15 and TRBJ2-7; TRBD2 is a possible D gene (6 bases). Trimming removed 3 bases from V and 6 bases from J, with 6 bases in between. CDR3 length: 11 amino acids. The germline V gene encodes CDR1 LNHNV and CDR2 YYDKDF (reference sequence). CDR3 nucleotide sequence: TGTGCCACCAGCAGGGGAGGCGAGCAGTACTTC. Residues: CATSRGGEQYF.

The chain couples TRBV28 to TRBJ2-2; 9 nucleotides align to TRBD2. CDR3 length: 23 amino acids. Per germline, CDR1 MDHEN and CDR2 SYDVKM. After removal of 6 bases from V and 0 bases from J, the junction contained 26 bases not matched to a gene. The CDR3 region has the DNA TGTGCCAGCAGACAGTTGTTCAAGCGGGGGGCAGCGATCTTGGGACCGAACACCGGGGAGCTGTTTTTT. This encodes CASRQLFKRGAAILGPNTGELFF.

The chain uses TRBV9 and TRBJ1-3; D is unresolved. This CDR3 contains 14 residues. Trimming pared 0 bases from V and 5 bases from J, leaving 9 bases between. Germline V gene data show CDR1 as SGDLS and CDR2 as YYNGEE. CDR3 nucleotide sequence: TGTGCCAGCAGCGTAGATCTCCAGAGAAACACCATATATTTT. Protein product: CASSVDLQRNTIYF. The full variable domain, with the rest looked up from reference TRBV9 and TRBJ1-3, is DSGVTQTPKHLITATGQRVTLRCSPRSGDLSVYWYQQSLDQGLQFLIQYYNGEERAKGNILERFSAQQFPDLHSELNLSSLELGDSALYFCASSVDLQRNTIYFGEGSWLTVV.

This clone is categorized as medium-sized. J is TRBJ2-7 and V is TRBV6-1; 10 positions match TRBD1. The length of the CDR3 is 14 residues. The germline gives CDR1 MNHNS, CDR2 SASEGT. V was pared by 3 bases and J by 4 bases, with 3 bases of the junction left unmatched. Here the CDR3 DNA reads TGTGCCAGCAGTGAGTGGGACAGGGGTTACGAGCAGTACTTC. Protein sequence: CASSEWDRGYEQYF.

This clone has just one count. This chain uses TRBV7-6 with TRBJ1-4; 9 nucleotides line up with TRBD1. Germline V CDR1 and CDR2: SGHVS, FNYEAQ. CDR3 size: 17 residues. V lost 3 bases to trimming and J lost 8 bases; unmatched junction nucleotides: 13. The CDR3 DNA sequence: TGTGCCAGCAGCTTGGCTCCCAAACAGGGGGCAAACGAAAAACTGTTTTTT. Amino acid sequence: CASSLAPKQGANEKLFF. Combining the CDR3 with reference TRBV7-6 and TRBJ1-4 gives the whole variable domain GAGVSQSPRYKVTKRGQDVALRCDPISGHVSLYWYRQALGQGPEFLTYFNYEAQQDKSGLPNDRFSAERPEGSISTLTIQRTEQRDSAMYRCASSLAPKQGANEKLFFGSGTQLSVL.

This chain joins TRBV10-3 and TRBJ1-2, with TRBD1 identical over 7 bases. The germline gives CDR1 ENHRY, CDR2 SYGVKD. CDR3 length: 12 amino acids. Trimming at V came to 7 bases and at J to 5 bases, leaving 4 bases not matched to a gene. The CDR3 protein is CAIKGQLYGYTF. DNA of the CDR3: TGTGCCATCAAGGGACAGTTATATGGCTACACCTTC.

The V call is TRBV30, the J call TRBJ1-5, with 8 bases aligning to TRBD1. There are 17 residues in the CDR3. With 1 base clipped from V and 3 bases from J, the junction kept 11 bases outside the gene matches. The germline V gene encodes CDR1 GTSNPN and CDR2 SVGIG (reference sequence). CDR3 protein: CAWSEAGGPSFNQPQHF. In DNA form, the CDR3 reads TGTGCCTGGAGTGAAGCAGGGGGCCCCTCGTTCAATCAGCCCCAGCATTTT.

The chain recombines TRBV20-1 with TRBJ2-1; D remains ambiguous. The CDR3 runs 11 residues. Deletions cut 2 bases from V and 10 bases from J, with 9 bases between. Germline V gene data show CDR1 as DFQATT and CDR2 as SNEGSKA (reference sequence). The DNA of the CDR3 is TGCAGTGCTAGACACGGCGGCGAGCAGTTCTTC. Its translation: CSARHGGEQFF.

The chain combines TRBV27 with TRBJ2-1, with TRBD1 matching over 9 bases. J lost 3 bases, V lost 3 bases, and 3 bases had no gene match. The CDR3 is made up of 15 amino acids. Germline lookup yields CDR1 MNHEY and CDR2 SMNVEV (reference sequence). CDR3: CASSFTGQGYNEQFF. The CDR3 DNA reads TGTGCCAGCAGTTTTACGGGACAGGGCTACAATGAGCAGTTCTTC.

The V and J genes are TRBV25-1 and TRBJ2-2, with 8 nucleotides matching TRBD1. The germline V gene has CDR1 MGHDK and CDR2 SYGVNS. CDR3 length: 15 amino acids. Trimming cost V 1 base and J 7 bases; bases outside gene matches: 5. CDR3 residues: CASSELDREGGELFF. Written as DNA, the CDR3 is TGTGCCAGCAGTGAATTGGACAGGGAAGGCGGGGAGCTGTTTTTT.

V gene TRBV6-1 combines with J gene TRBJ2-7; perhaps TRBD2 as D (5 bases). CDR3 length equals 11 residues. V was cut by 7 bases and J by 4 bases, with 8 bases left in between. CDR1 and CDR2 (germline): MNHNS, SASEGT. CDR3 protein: CASTGLYEQYF. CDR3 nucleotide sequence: TGTGCCAGCACCGGACTGTACGAGCAGTACTTC.

The CDR3 DNA sequence: TGTGCCAGCAGCCGAGGGACAGGGGGCTATGGCTACACCTTC. Protein product: CASSRGTGGYGYTF. The genes are TRBV27 and TRBJ1-2, with 11 nucleotides matching TRBD1. Germline lookup yields CDR1 MNHEY and CDR2 SMNVEV (reference sequence). The CDR3 runs to 14 residues. The V gene end was trimmed by 6 bases and the J gene end by 4 bases; junction bases not matched to a gene: 4.

Here the CDR3 reads CASSRDNSGNTIYF. DNA of the CDR3: TGTGCCAGCAGCCGGGACAACTCTGGAAACACCATATATTTT. The chain employs TRBV5-6 and TRBJ1-3, with a tentative D call TRBD1 (6 bases). The germline gives CDR1 SGHDT, CDR2 YYEEEE. The germline V and J ends were trimmed by 4 bases and 0 bases, with 8 bases remaining between them. The CDR3 sequence is 14 residues long.

The CDR3 reads CASRGALNYGYTF. The CDR3, as DNA: TGTGCCAGCCGGGGGGCGCTTAACTATGGCTACACCTTC. The V call is TRBV18, the J call TRBJ1-2; D is possibly TRBD1 (6 bases). CDR1 and CDR2 (germline): KGHSH, LQKENI. Trimming left V 8 bases short and J 1 base short, with 11 bases between. This CDR3 has 13 residues.

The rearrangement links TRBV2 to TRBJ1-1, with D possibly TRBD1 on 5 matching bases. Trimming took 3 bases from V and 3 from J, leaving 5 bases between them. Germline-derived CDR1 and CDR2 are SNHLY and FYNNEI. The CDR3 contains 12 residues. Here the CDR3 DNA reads TGTGCCAGCAGTGACAGGGACACTGAAGCTTTCTTT. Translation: CASSDRDTEAFF.

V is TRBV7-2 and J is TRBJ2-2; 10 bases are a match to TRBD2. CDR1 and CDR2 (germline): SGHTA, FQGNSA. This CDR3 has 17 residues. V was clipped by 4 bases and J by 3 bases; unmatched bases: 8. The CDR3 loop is CASSSALAGVYTGELFF. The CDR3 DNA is TGTGCCAGCAGCTCCGCTCTAGCGGGAGTTTACACCGGGGAGCTGTTTTTT. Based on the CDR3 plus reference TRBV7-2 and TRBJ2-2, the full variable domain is GAGVSQSPSNKVTEKGKDVELRCDPISGHTALYWYRQSLGQGLEFLIYFQGNSAPDKSGLPSDRFSAERTGGSVSTLTIQRTQQEDSAVYLCASSSALAGVYTGELFFGEGSRLTVL.